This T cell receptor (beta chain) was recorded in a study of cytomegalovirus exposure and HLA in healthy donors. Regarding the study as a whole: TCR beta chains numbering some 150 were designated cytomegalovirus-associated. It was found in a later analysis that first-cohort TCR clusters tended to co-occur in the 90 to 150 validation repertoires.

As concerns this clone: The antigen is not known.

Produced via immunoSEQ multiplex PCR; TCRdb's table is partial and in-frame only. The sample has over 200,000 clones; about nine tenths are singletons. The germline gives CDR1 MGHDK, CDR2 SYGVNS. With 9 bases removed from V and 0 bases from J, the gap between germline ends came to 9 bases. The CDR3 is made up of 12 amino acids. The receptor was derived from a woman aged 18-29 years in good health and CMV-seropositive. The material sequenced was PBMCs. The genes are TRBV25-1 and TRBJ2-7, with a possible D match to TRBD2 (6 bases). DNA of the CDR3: TGTGCCAGTGGCGGGGTCTCCTACGAGCAGTACTTC. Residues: CASGGVSYEQYF.